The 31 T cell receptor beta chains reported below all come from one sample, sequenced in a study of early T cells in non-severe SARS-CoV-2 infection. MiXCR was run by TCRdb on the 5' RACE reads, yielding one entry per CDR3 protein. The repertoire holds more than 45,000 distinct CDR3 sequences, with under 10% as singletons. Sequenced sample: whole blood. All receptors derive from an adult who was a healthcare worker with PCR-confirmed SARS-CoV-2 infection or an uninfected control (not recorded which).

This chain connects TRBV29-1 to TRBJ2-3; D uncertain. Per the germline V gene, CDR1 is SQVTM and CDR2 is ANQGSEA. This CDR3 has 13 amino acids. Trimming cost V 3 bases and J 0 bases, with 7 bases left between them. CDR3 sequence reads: CSVEFFSTDTQYF. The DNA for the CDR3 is TGCAGCGTTGAGTTCTTTAGCACAGATACGCAGTATTTT.

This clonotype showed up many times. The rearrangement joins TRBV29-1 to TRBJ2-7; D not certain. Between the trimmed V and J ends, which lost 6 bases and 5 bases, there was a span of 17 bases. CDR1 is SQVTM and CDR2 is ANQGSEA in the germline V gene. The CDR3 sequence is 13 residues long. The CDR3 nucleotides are TGCAGCGTGACCGACGGTTTCTGGGACGAGCAGTACTTC. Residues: CSVTDGFWDEQYF.

This CDR3 reads CASSYPENFLEQYF. The CDR3, as DNA: TGTGCCAGCAGTTACCCCGAGAACTTCCTAGAGCAGTACTTC. The chain links TRBV6-5 to TRBJ2-7; D gene unclear. There are 14 residues in the CDR3. With 2 bases removed from V and 7 bases from J, the gap between germline ends came to 15 bases. Germline CDR1 and CDR2: MNHEY and SVGAGI.

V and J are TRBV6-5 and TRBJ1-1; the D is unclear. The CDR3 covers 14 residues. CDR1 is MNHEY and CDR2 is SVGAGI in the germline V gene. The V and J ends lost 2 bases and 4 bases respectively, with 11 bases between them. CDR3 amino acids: CASSYGEGGTEAFF. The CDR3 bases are TGTGCCAGCAGTTACGGGGAAGGCGGCACTGAAGCTTTCTTT.

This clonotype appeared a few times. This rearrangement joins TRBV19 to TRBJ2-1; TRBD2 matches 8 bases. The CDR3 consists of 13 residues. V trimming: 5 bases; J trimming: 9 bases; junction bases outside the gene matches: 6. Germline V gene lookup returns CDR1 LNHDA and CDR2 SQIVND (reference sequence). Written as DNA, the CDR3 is TGTGCCAGTAGTCAGGGACTAGATGGTGAGCAGTTCTTC. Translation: CASSQGLDGEQFF.

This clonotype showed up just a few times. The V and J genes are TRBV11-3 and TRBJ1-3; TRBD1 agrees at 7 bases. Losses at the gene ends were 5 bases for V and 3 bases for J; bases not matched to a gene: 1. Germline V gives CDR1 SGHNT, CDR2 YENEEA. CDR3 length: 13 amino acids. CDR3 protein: CASSTGVGNTIYF. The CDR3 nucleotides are TGTGCCAGCAGCACAGGGGTTGGAAACACCATATATTTT.

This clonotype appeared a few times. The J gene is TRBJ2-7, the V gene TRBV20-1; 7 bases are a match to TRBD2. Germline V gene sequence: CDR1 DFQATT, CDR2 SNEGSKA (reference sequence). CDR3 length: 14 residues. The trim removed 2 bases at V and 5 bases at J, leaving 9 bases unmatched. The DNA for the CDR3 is TGCAGTGCTAGAAGCAGGGAGGGTATGGACGAGCAGTACTTC. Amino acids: CSARSREGMDEQYF.

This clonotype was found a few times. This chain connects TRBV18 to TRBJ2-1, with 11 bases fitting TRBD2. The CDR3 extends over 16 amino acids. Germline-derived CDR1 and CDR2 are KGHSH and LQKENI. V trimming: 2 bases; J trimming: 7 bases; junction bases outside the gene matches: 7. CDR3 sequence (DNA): TGTGCCAGCTCACCATATAGCGGGAGGGCCTGGAATGAGCAGTTCTTC. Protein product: CASSPYSGRAWNEQFF.

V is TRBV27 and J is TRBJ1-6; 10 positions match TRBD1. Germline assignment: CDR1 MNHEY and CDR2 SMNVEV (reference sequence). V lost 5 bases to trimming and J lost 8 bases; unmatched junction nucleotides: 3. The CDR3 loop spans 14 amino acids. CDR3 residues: CASSRDRGYSPLHF. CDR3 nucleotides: TGTGCCAGCAGTCGGGACAGGGGCTATTCACCCCTCCACTTT.

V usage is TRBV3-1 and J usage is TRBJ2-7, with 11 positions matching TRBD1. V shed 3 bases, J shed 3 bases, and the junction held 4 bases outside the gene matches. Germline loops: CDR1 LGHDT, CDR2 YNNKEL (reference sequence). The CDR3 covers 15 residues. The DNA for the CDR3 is TGTGCCAGCAGCCAGACCGGGACAGGGGGCTACGAGCAGTACTTC. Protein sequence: CASSQTGTGGYEQYF.

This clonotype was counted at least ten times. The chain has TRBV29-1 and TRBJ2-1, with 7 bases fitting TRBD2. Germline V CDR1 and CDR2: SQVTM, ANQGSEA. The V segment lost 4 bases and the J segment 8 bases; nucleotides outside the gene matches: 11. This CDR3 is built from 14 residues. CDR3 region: CSVVVRREIHEQFF. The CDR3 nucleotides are TGCAGCGTTGTCGTACGGCGGGAGATACATGAGCAGTTCTTC.

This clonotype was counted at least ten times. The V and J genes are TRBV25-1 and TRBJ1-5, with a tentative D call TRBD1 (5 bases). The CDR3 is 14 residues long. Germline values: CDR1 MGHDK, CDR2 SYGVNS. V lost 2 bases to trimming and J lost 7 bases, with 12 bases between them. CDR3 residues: CASSEQGARQPQHF. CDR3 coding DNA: TGTGCCAGCAGTGAACAGGGAGCGCGCCAGCCCCAGCATTTT.

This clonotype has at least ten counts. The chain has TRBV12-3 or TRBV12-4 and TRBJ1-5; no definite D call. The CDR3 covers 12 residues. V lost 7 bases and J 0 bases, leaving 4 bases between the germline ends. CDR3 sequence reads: CASKDSNQPQHF. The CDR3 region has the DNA TGTGCCAGCAAAGATAGCAATCAGCCCCAGCATTTT.

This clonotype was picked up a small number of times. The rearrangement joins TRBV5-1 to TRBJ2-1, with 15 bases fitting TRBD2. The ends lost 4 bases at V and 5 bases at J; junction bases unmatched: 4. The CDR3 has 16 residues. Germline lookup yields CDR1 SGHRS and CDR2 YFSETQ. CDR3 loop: CASSVRTSGGDNEQFF. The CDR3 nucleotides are TGCGCCAGCAGCGTGCGGACTAGCGGGGGGGACAATGAGCAGTTCTTC. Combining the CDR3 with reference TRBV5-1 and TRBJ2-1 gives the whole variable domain KAGVTQTPRYLIKTRGQQVTLSCSPISGHRSVSWYQQTPGQGLQFLFEYFSETQRNKGNFPGRFSGRQFSNSRSEMNVSTLELGDSALYLCASSVRTSGGDNEQFFGPGTRLTVL.

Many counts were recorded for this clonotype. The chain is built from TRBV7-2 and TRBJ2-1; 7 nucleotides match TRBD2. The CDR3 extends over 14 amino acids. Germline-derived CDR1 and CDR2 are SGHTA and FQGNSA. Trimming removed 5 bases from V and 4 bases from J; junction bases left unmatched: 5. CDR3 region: CASSPGAGYNEQFF. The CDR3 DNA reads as TGTGCCAGCAGCCCCGGAGCGGGGTACAATGAGCAGTTCTTC.

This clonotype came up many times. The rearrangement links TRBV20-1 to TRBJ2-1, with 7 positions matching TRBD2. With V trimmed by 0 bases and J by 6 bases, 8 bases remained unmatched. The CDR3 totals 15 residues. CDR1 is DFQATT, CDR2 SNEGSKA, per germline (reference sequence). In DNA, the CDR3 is TGCAGTGCTAGAGATCGGACTAGGGGCAGCAATGAGCAGTTCTTC. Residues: CSARDRTRGSNEQFF.

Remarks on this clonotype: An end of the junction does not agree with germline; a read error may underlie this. In nucleotides, the CDR3 is TGTGCCAGCAGCCTTGGGACTAGCGGGAGGTATAGCTCCTACGGGCAGTACTTC. It is translated as CASSLGTSGRYSSYGQYF. The chain recombines TRBV11-2 with TRBJ2-7; 15 bases are shared with TRBD2. In germline, CDR1 is SGHAT, CDR2 FQNNGV. The CDR3 extends over 18 amino acids.

CDR3 nucleotide sequence: TGTGCCAGCAGAGCAGCGGGAGGCTCGAACACCGGGGAGCTGTTTTTT. The encoded protein is CASRAAGGSNTGELFF. The V call is TRBV7-6, the J call TRBJ2-2; 9 positions match TRBD2. In germline, CDR1 is SGHVS, CDR2 FNYEAQ. Unmatched junction bases numbered 5, after V lost 6 bases and J lost 0 bases. This CDR3 has 16 residues.

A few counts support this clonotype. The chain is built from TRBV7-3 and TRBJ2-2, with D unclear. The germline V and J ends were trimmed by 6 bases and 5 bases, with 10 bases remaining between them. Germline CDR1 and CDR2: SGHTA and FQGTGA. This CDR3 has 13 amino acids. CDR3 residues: CASSWTRTGELFF. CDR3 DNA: TGTGCCAGCAGTTGGACGAGGACCGGGGAGCTGTTTTTT.

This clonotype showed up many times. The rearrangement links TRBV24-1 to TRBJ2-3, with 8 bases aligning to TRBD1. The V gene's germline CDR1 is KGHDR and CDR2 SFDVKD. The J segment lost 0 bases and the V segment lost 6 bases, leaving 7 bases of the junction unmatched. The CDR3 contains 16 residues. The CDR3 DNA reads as TGTGCCACCAGTAGAACCGGGACAGGTAGCACAGATACGCAGTATTTT. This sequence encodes CATSRTGTGSTDTQYF.

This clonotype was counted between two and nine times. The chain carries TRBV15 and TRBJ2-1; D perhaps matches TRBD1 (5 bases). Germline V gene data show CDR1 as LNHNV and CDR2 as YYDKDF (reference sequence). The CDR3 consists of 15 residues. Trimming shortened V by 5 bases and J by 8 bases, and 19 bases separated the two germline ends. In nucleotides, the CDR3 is TGTGCCACCAGCGGCTCTGGAACAGGCACTGATGAGCAGTTCTTC. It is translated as CATSGSGTGTDEQFF.

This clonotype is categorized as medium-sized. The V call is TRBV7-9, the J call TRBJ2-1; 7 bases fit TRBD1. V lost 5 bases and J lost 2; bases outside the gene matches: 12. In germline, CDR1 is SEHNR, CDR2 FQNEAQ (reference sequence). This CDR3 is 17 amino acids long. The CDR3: CASSPPRGTVTYNEQFF. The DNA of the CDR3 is TGTGCCAGCAGCCCCCCAAGAGGGACAGTTACCTACAATGAGCAGTTCTTC.

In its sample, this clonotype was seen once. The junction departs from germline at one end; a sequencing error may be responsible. The CDR3 region has the DNA TGTGCCAGCAGTTTATTGAGCGGGAGCCCCTACGGGCAGTACTTC. Its protein is CASSLLSGSPYGQYF. The chain combines TRBV27 with TRBJ2-7, with TRBD2 matching over 8 bases. Germline V lookup: CDR1 MNHEY, CDR2 SMNVEV (reference sequence). The CDR3 is 15 residues long.

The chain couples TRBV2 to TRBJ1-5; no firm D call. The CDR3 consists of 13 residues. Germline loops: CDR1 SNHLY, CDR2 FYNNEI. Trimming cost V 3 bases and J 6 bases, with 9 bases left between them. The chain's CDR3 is CASSEGMAQPQHF. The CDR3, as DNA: TGTGCCAGCAGTGAGGGGATGGCTCAGCCCCAGCATTTT.

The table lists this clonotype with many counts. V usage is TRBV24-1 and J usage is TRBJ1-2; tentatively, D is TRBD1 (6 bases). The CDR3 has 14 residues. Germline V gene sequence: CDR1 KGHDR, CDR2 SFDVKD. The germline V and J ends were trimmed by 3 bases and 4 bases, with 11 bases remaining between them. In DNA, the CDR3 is TGTGCCACCAGTGATCCCGGACAGACCTATGGCTACACCTTC. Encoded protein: CATSDPGQTYGYTF.

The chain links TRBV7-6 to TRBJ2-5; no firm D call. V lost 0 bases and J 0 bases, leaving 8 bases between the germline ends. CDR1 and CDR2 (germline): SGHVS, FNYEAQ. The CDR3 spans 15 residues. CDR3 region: CASSLAWSDQETQYF. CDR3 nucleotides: TGTGCCAGCAGCTTAGCGTGGAGCGACCAAGAGACCCAGTACTTC. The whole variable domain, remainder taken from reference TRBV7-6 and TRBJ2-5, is GAGVSQSPRYKVTKRGQDVALRCDPISGHVSLYWYRQALGQGPEFLTYFNYEAQQDKSGLPNDRFSAERPEGSISTLTIQRTEQRDSAMYRCASSLAWSDQETQYFGPGTRLLVL.

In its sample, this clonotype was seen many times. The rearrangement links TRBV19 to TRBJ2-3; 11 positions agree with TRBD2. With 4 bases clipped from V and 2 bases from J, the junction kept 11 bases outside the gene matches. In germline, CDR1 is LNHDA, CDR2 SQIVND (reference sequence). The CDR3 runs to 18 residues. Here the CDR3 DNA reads TGTGCCAGTAGTACCGGCCGAGGACTAGCGGGCACCACAGATACGCAGTATTTT. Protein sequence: CASSTGRGLAGTTDTQYF.

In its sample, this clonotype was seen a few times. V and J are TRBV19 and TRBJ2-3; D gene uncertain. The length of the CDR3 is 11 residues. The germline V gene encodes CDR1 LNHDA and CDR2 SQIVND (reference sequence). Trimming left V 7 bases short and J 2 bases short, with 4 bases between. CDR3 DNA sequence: TGTGCCAGTACCTCCACAGATACGCAGTATTTT. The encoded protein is CASTSTDTQYF. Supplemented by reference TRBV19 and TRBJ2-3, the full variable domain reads DGGITQSPKYLFRKEGQNVTLSCEQNLNHDAMYWYRQDPGQGLRLIYYSQIVNDFQKGDIAEGYSVSREKKESFPLTVTSAQKNPTAFYLCASTSTDTQYFGPGTRLTVL.

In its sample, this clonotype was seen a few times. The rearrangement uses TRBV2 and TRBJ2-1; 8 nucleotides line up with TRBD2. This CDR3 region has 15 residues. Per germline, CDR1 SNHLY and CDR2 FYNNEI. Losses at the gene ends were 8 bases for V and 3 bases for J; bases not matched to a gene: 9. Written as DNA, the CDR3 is TGTGCCAGCGCCCGAGGGAGCGGGAGCTACAATGAGCAGTTCTTC. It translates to CASARGSGSYNEQFF.

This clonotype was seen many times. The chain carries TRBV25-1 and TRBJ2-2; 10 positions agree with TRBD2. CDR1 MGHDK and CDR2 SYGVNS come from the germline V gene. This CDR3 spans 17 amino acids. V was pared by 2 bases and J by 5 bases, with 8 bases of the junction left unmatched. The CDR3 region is CASSEGWASGRTGELFF. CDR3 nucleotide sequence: TGTGCCAGCAGTGAAGGGTGGGCTAGCGGGAGAACCGGGGAGCTGTTTTTT.

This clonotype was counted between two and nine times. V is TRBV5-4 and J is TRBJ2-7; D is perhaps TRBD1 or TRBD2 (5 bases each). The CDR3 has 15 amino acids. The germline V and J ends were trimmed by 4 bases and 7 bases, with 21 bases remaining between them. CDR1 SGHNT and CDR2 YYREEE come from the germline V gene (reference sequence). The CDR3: CASSPRGALSEEQYF. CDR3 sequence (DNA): TGTGCCAGCAGCCCGAGGGGAGCGCTCTCCGAGGAGCAGTACTTC.